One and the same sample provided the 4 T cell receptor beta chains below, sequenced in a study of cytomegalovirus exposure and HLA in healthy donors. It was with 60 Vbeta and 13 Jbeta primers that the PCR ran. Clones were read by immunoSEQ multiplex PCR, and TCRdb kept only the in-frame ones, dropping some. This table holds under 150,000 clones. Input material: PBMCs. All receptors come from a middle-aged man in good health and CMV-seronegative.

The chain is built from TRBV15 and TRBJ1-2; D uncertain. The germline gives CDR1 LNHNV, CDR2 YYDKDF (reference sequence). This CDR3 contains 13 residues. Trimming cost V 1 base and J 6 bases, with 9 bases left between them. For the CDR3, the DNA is TGTGCCACCAGCAGAGCCTTGACAAATGGCTACACCTTC. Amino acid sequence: CATSRALTNGYTF.

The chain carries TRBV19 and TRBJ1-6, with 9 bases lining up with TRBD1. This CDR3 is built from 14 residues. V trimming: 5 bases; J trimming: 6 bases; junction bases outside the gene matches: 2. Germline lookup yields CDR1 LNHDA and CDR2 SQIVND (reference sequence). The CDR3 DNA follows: TGTGCCAGTAGTGGGACAGGGATTAATTCACCCCTCCACTTT. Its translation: CASSGTGINSPLHF.

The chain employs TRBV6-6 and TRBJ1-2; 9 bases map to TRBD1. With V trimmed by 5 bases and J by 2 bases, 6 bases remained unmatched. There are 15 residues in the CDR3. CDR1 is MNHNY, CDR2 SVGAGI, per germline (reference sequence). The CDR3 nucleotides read TGTGCCAGCAGTACTCCGGACAGGGGAAACTATGGCTACACCTTC. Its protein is CASSTPDRGNYGYTF.

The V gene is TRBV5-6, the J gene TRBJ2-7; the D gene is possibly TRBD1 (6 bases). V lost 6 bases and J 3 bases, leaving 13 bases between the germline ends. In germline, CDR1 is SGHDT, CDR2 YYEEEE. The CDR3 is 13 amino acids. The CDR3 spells CASTEQGSYEQYF. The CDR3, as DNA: TGTGCCAGCACCGAGCAGGGGAGCTACGAGCAGTACTTC.